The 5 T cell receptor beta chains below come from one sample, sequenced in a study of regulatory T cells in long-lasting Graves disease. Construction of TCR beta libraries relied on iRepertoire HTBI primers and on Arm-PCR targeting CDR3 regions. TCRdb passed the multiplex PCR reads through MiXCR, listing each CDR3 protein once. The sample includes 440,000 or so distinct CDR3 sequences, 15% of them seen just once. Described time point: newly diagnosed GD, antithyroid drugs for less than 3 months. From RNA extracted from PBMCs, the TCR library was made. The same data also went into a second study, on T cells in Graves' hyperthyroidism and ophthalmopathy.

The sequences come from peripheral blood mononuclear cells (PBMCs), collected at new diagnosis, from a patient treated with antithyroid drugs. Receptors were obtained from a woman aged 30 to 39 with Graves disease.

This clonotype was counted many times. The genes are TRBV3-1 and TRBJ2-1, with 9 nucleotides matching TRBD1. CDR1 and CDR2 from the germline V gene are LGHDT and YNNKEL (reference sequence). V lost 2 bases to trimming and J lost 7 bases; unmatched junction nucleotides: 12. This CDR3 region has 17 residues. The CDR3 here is CASSQFFPGQGDNEQFF. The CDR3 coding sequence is TGTGCCAGCAGCCAATTTTTCCCGGGACAGGGTGATAATGAGCAGTTCTTC.

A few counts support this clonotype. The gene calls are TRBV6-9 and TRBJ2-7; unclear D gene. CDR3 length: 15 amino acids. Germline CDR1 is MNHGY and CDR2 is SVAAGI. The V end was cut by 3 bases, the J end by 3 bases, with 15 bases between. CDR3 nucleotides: TGTGCCAGCAGTTACTCTGGCGGCGTTGACTACGAGCAGTACTTC. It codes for CASSYSGGVDYEQYF.

The CDR3 spells CAGGKAGLAEQFF. DNA for the CDR3: TGTGCCGGGGGAAAGGCGGGTCTTGCTGAGCAGTTCTTC. This chain uses TRBV10-3 with TRBJ2-1; D could derive from TRBD1 or TRBD2 (5 bases each). Germline CDR1 ENHRY, CDR2 SYGVKD. With 11 bases removed from V and 9 bases from J, the gap between germline ends came to 20 bases. The CDR3 has 13 amino acids.

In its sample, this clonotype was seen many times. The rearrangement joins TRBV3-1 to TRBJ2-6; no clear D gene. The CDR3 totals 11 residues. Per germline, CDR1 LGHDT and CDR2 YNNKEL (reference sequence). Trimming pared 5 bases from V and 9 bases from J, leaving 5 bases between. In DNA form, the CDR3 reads TGTGCCAGCAGCATAGGCAACGTCCTGACTTTC. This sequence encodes CASSIGNVLTF.

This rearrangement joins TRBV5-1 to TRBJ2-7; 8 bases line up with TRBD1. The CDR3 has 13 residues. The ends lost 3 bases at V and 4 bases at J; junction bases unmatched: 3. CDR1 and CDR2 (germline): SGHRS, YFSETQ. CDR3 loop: CASSYRQGYEQYF. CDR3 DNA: TGCGCCAGCAGCTACAGACAGGGGTACGAGCAGTACTTC.